This TCR beta chain was found in a study of response to subunit inactivated influenza vaccine. TCRdb reanalysed the RT-PCR reads using MiXCR and keeps one entry per CDR3 protein. Of more than 400,000 distinct CDR3 sequences in the sample, about 10% were seen once. Germline CDR1 DFQATT, CDR2 SNEGSKA (reference sequence). The CDR3 contains 14 residues. Trimming removed 6 bases at V and 0 bases at J, with 12 bases between. The sample holds many counts of this clonotype. The receptor was derived from a man between 50 and 59 years old who received an inactivated influenza vaccine. V usage is TRBV20-1 and J usage is TRBJ2-1; TRBD2 is a possible D gene (6 bases). Sequencing was performed on PBMCs from blood, taken 40 to 50 days after vaccination. CDR3 protein: CSAAHGSSYNEQFF. The CDR3 nucleotides read TGCAGTGCAGCCCACGGGAGCTCCTACAATGAGCAGTTCTTC.